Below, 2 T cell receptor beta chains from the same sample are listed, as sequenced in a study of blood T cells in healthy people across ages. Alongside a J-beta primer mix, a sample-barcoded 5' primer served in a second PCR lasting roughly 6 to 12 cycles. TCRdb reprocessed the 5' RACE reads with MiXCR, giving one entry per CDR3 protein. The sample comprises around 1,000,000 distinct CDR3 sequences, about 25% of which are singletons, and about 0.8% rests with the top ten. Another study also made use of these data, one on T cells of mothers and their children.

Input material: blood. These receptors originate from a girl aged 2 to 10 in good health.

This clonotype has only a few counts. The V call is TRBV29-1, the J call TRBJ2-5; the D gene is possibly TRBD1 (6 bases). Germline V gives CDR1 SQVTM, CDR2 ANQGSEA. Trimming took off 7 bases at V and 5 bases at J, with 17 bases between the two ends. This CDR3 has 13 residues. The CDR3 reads CSARRGIAETQYF. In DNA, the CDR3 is TGCAGCGCCCGAAGGGGGATTGCGGAGACCCAGTACTTC.

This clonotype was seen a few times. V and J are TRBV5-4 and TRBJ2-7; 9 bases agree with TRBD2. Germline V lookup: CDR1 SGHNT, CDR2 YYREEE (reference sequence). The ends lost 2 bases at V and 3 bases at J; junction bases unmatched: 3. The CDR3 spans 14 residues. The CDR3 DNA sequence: TGTGCCAGCAGCTTTAGCGGGGGCCGCTACGAGCAGTACTTC. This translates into CASSFSGGRYEQYF.